This note documents a single TCR beta chain sequence. This record comes from a study of blood T cell repertoires in COVID-19. Study background: The study drew acute and convalescent COVID-19 samples from the United States, Italy and Spain. PBMCs, B-cell-depleted T cells, or T cells were the source of the cDNA or gDNA that made up the material.

Original handling: Quantification of nucleated cells was approximated via reference gene primer amplification. Sequencing used immunoSEQ multiplex PCR; TCRdb keeps in-frame clones, though not all of them. That table furnishes V, J and clone size, whereas the DNA furnished D and trimming. The sample consists of about 81,000 clones, 75% to 90% of them appearing once. The CDR3 is 14 amino acids. V lost 3 bases and J lost 5, with 14 bases in between. CDR1 is SGDLS and CDR2 is YYNGEE in the germline V gene. This TCR derives from a woman of 80 years or more with active COVID-19. The material sequenced was peripheral blood. This chain connects TRBV9 to TRBJ1-2; unclear D gene. The CDR3, as DNA: TGTGCCAGCAGCGGCACGCTGTCGAGTTATGGCTACACCTTC. The encoded protein is CASSGTLSSYGYTF.